The sequence of this T cell receptor beta chain was determined in a study of T cell repertoires in cytomegalovirus infection. Study information: The study used recently identified HLA-C-restricted and well-studied HLA-B-restricted CMV epitopes. It was the public TCR beta signatures that indicated both CMV infection and matching HLA type. Whole-study findings and limits: Within the response measured ex vivo, HLA-C-restricted CMV-specific TCR beta clonotypes were dominant. Carriers of CMV plus the relevant HLA were identified by cumulative public TCR beta family frequency.

This clonotype was counted between two and nine times. Its specificity is not known. MiXCR was run by TCRdb on the reads, yielding one entry per CDR3 protein. The data contain some 560,000 distinct CDR3 sequences, 40% of them singletons. The sequenced sample was cultured PBMCs, obtained from culture after CMV antigen stimulation. The TCR originated in a human donor in good health (CMV status not recorded). Some clones in this sample may be carry-over from other donors' samples.

This chain's CDR3 is CASSLMWGQETQYF. The CDR3 DNA follows: TGTGCCAGCAGCTTGATGTGGGGGCAAGAGACCCAGTACTTC. The chain joins TRBV7-2 to TRBJ2-5; D assignment may be TRBD1 or TRBD2 (5 bases each). Germline CDR1 is SGHTA and CDR2 is FQGNSA. V dropped 3 bases and J dropped 2 bases, with 10 bases sitting between them. This CDR3 contains 14 residues.